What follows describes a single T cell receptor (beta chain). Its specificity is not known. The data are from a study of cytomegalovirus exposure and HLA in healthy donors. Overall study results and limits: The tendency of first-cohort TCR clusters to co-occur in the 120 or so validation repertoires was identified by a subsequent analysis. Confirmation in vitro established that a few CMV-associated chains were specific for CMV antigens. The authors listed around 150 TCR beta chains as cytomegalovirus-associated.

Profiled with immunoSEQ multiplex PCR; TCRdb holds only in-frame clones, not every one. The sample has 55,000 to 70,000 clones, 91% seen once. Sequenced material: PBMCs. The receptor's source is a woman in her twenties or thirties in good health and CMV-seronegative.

CDR3 loop: CASFALGQGNEKLFF. CDR3 in DNA: TGTGCCAGCTTTGCCTTAGGACAGGGGAATGAAAAACTGTTTTTT. The chain recombines TRBV6-1 with TRBJ1-4, with 9 bases matching TRBD1. Germline loops: CDR1 MNHNS, CDR2 SASEGT. The CDR3 is 15 amino acids. V was clipped by 8 bases and J by 5 bases; unmatched bases: 9.